Sequencing of this T cell receptor (beta chain) was carried out in a study of blood T cells in healthy people across ages. Together with a sample-barcoded 5' primer, a J-beta primer mix was included in a second PCR lasting about 6 to 11 cycles. MiXCR was run by TCRdb on the 5' RACE reads, yielding one entry per CDR3 protein. This sample has about 1.7 million distinct CDR3 sequences, with 28% found just once. V was pared by 6 bases and J by 8 bases, with 15 bases of the junction left unmatched. The CDR3 contains 15 residues. Germline CDR1 and CDR2: MNHEY and SVGAGI. For this clonotype: One base away lies a much larger clone, so this may be a sequencing read error. This CDR3 fails to terminate in the conserved phenylalanine or tryptophan, so it likely reflects a read error.

The V call is TRBV6-5, the J call TRBJ1-2; TRBD1 agrees at 7 bases. This sequence was found in a woman in her 30s in good health. The sequenced material came from blood. CDR3 sequence (DNA): TGTGCCAGCAGCGACCGGACAGGACGTACTACCGGCTACACCTGC. Protein product: CASSDRTGRTTGYTC.